The rows below give T cell receptor beta chains drawn from one sample of a study of OX40 agonist ivuxolimab in advanced cancers. The repertoire was sequenced with immunoSEQ multiplex PCR; TCRdb's copy has only in-frame clones and lacks some. This table holds 75,000 to 95,000 clones, 70% to 90% found once. The sequencing used CD4+ or CD8+ T cells sorted from blood, collected in a trial of the OX40 agonist ivuxolimab. These receptor sequences come from an adult with an advanced solid tumor such as melanoma, head and neck, liver or kidney cancer. Each CDR3 is given with its conserved first and last residue. Each record gives: V gene, clone size, D gene, J gene, CDR3 length, CDR3 DNA, CDR3 protein. The D gene is left open where the match is weak. The size field is filled for only some rows; it gives once, few, many or a size class.

v_call: TRBV10-3
clone_size: .
d_call: .
j_call: TRBJ2-2
cdr3_length: 15
cdr3_nt: TGTGCCATCAGGGATACTCTCGGGCTCACCGGGGAGCTGTTTTTT
cdr3_aa: CAIRDTLGLTGELFF

v_call: TRBV5-1
clone_size: .
d_call: TRBD1
j_call: TRBJ2-5
cdr3_length: 14
cdr3_nt: TGCGCCAGCAGCCGGACAGGGGTTGCGGAGACCCAGTACTTC
cdr3_aa: CASSRTGVAETQYF

v_call: TRBV7-7
clone_size: .
d_call: TRBD1
j_call: TRBJ1-1
cdr3_length: 14
cdr3_nt: TGTGCTAGCAGCCCCACAGGGGTTAACACTGAAGCTTTCTTT
cdr3_aa: CASSPTGVNTEAFF

v_call: TRBV9
clone_size: .
d_call: TRBD1
j_call: TRBJ2-2
cdr3_length: 16
cdr3_nt: TGTGCCAGCAGCGTAGGAGCAGACAGGGCCTCCGGGGAGCTGTTTTTT
cdr3_aa: CASSVGADRASGELFF

v_call: TRBV25-1
clone_size: .
d_call: .
j_call: TRBJ2-5
cdr3_length: 14
cdr3_nt: TGTGCCAGCAGTGAGAGGGTAGCTGGGGAGACCCAGTACTTC
cdr3_aa: CASSERVAGETQYF

v_call: TRBV7-6
clone_size: .
d_call: TRBD1
j_call: TRBJ2-7
cdr3_length: 16
cdr3_nt: TGTGCCAGCAGCTTAGAAGGTTACAGGGGGTCCTACGAGCAGTACTTC
cdr3_aa: CASSLEGYRGSYEQYF

v_call: TRBV27
clone_size: .
d_call: TRBD2
j_call: TRBJ2-1
cdr3_length: 15
cdr3_nt: TGTGCCAGCAGTTCAGGACTAGCGGGAGTGAGTGAGCAGTTCTTC
cdr3_aa: CASSSGLAGVSEQFF

v_call: TRBV5-6
clone_size: .
d_call: TRBD1
j_call: TRBJ2-7
cdr3_length: 14
cdr3_nt: TGTGCCAGCAGACAACAGGGGGCGTTCTACGAGCAGTACTTC
cdr3_aa: CASRQQGAFYEQYF

v_call: TRBV28
clone_size: .
d_call: .
j_call: TRBJ2-7
cdr3_length: 12
cdr3_nt: TGTGCCAGCATCTCATCATCCTACGAGCAGTACTTC
cdr3_aa: CASISSSYEQYF

v_call: TRBV9
clone_size: .
d_call: .
j_call: TRBJ2-2
cdr3_length: 14
cdr3_nt: TGTGCCAGCAGCGTAGTGGGGGCGAACGGGGAGCTGTTTTTT
cdr3_aa: CASSVVGANGELFF

v_call: TRBV28
clone_size: .
d_call: .
j_call: TRBJ2-7
cdr3_length: 15
cdr3_nt: TGTGCCAGCAGTTCAACACGGGAGAGATCCTACGAGCAGTACTTC
cdr3_aa: CASSSTRERSYEQYF

v_call: TRBV27
clone_size: few
d_call: TRBD2
j_call: TRBJ2-1
cdr3_length: 15
cdr3_nt: TGTGCCAGCAGCGGACTAGCGGGAGGGGACAATGAGCAGTTCTTC
cdr3_aa: CASSGLAGGDNEQFF

v_call: TRBV11-2
clone_size: .
d_call: TRBD2
j_call: TRBJ2-2
cdr3_length: 19
cdr3_nt: TGTGCCAGCACCCGCAATACCGGGACTAGCGGGAGTGAAGGCGGGGAGCTGTTTTTT
cdr3_aa: CASTRNTGTSGSEGGELFF

v_call: TRBV11-1
clone_size: .
d_call: TRBD1
j_call: TRBJ2-7
cdr3_length: 14
cdr3_nt: TGTGCCAGCAGCTTCCGGGACAGGGGGTACGAGCAGTACTTC
cdr3_aa: CASSFRDRGYEQYF

v_call: TRBV4-2
clone_size: once
d_call: TRBD2
j_call: TRBJ2-7
cdr3_length: 15
cdr3_nt: TGTGCCAGCAGCTGGGCTAGCGGGAGCTCCTACGAGCAGTACTTC
cdr3_aa: CASSWASGSSYEQYF

v_call: TRBV10-2
clone_size: .
d_call: .
j_call: TRBJ2-7
cdr3_length: 17
cdr3_nt: TGCGCCAGCAGTGAGTCGTTTGAGCGGGTTCGATTCTACAAGCAGTACTTC
cdr3_aa: CASSESFERVRFYKQYF

v_call: TRBV6-6
clone_size: .
d_call: TRBD2
j_call: TRBJ2-7
cdr3_length: 15
cdr3_nt: TGTGCCAGCAGTTACGGGACTAGCGGCTCCTACGAGCAGTACTTC
cdr3_aa: CASSYGTSGSYEQYF

v_call: TRBV2
clone_size: .
d_call: .
j_call: TRBJ1-5
cdr3_length: 15
cdr3_nt: TGTGCCAGCAGTGAAACGGGGGTAAGCAATCAGCCCCAGCATTTT
cdr3_aa: CASSETGVSNQPQHF

v_call: TRBV2
clone_size: .
d_call: .
j_call: TRBJ1-5
cdr3_length: 14
cdr3_nt: TGTGCCAGCAGCCTTATGGGGGAAAATCAGCCCCAGCATTTT
cdr3_aa: CASSLMGENQPQHF

v_call: TRBV2
clone_size: once
d_call: .
j_call: TRBJ1-2
cdr3_length: 14
cdr3_nt: TGTGCCAGCAAGAACGGGGGGCTGGGCTATGGCTACACCTTC
cdr3_aa: CASKNGGLGYGYTF

v_call: TRBV5-1
clone_size: .
d_call: TRBD1
j_call: TRBJ1-2
cdr3_length: 15
cdr3_nt: TGCGCCAGCAGCCCAGGGACAGGATTTACTAAGGGCTACACCTTC
cdr3_aa: CASSPGTGFTKGYTF

v_call: TRBV2
clone_size: .
d_call: .
j_call: TRBJ1-6
cdr3_length: 14
cdr3_nt: TGTGCCAGCAAGGGGAGAGCCTATAATTCACCCCTCCACTTT
cdr3_aa: CASKGRAYNSPLHF

v_call: TRBV2
clone_size: .
d_call: .
j_call: TRBJ1-1
cdr3_length: 13
cdr3_nt: TGTGCCAGCAGAGTCGCAGGGGATTCGAAAGCTTTCTTT
cdr3_aa: CASRVAGDSKAFF

v_call: TRBV28
clone_size: .
d_call: .
j_call: TRBJ1-5
cdr3_length: 13
cdr3_nt: TGTGCCAGCAGTTTGTATGATAATCAGCCCCAGCATTTT
cdr3_aa: CASSLYDNQPQHF

v_call: TRBV11-3
clone_size: .
d_call: .
j_call: TRBJ2-5
cdr3_length: 14
cdr3_nt: TGTGCCAGCAGCCCAGAGGGGGGCCGAGAGACCCAGTACTTC
cdr3_aa: CASSPEGGRETQYF

v_call: TRBV7-3
clone_size: once
d_call: .
j_call: TRBJ1-3
cdr3_length: 14
cdr3_nt: TGTGCCAGCAGCCCGGACAGTTCTGGAAACACCATATATTTT
cdr3_aa: CASSPDSSGNTIYF

v_call: TRBV7-8
clone_size: .
d_call: TRBD1
j_call: TRBJ2-3
cdr3_length: 16
cdr3_nt: TGTGCCAGCAGCACCCGGGACAGGGGGCTGGTAGATACGCAGTATTTT
cdr3_aa: CASSTRDRGLVDTQYF

v_call: TRBV4-1
clone_size: .
d_call: .
j_call: TRBJ1-1
cdr3_length: 14
cdr3_nt: TGCGCCAGCAGCCAAATTACCGCGGGCACTGAAGCTTTCTTT
cdr3_aa: CASSQITAGTEAFF

v_call: TRBV7-3
clone_size: .
d_call: TRBD2
j_call: TRBJ2-1
cdr3_length: 20
cdr3_nt: TGTGCCAGCAGCAAGCGTTTACCGGGACTAGCGGGAGGGCCGGACAATGAGCAGTTCTTC
cdr3_aa: CASSKRLPGLAGGPDNEQFF

v_call: TRBV18
clone_size: .
d_call: .
j_call: TRBJ1-2
cdr3_length: 13
cdr3_nt: TGTGCCAGCTCACCACCCCCGATCGTTGGCTACACCTTC
cdr3_aa: CASSPPPIVGYTF

v_call: TRBV9
clone_size: .
d_call: .
j_call: TRBJ2-1
cdr3_length: 12
cdr3_nt: TGTGCCAGCAGCGTAGCTGAGTCGTTACAGTTCTTC
cdr3_aa: CASSVAESLQFF

v_call: TRBV6-1
clone_size: .
d_call: .
j_call: TRBJ1-5
cdr3_length: 14
cdr3_nt: TGTGCCAGCAGTGACGGACAGCCACATCAGCCCCAGCATTTT
cdr3_aa: CASSDGQPHQPQHF

v_call: TRBV19
clone_size: .
d_call: .
j_call: TRBJ2-6
cdr3_length: 15
cdr3_nt: TGTGCCAGTACAACGGGACGTCCTGGGGCCAACGTCCTGACTTTC
cdr3_aa: CASTTGRPGANVLTF

v_call: TRBV5-6
clone_size: once
d_call: .
j_call: TRBJ2-2
cdr3_length: 15
cdr3_nt: TGTGCCAGCAGCCTGCTTTGGGGGGACACCGGGGAGCTGTTTTTT
cdr3_aa: CASSLLWGDTGELFF

v_call: TRBV6-6
clone_size: .
d_call: TRBD1
j_call: TRBJ2-4
cdr3_length: 16
cdr3_nt: TGTGCCAGCAGTTACGGGGGACAGGACCCCAAAAACATTCAGTACTTC
cdr3_aa: CASSYGGQDPKNIQYF

v_call: TRBV7-9
clone_size: once
d_call: TRBD2
j_call: TRBJ2-1
cdr3_length: 17
cdr3_nt: TGTGCCAGCAGCTTGGGACTAGCGGGAGAGGGGGGGTTTGAGCAGTTCTTC
cdr3_aa: CASSLGLAGEGGFEQFF

v_call: TRBV11-2
clone_size: .
d_call: TRBD2
j_call: TRBJ2-1
cdr3_length: 12
cdr3_nt: TGTGCCAGCATCATAGGACTAGCAGTGCAGTTCTTC
cdr3_aa: CASIIGLAVQFF

v_call: TRBV10-3
clone_size: .
d_call: .
j_call: TRBJ2-3
cdr3_length: 11
cdr3_nt: TGTGCCATCAGTGGAACAGATACGCAGTATTTT
cdr3_aa: CAISGTDTQYF

v_call: TRBV6-5
clone_size: .
d_call: .
j_call: TRBJ1-1
cdr3_length: 16
cdr3_nt: TGTGCCAGCAGTTACCCCTCAGGGGCAGGGAACACTGAAGCTTTCTTT
cdr3_aa: CASSYPSGAGNTEAFF

v_call: TRBV4-1
clone_size: once
d_call: .
j_call: TRBJ2-7
cdr3_length: 13
cdr3_nt: TGCGCCAGCAGCCCGAGTTTGGCCTACGAGCAGTACTTC
cdr3_aa: CASSPSLAYEQYF

v_call: TRBV5-4
clone_size: .
d_call: TRBD1
j_call: TRBJ1-1
cdr3_length: 13
cdr3_nt: TGTGCCAGCAGCACAACAGGGGGCACTGAAGCTTTCTTT
cdr3_aa: CASSTTGGTEAFF

v_call: TRBV11-3
clone_size: .
d_call: TRBD2
j_call: TRBJ2-1
cdr3_length: 16
cdr3_nt: TGTGCCAGCAGCTTATCCACCACTAGCGAAGGCAATGAGCAGTTCTTC
cdr3_aa: CASSLSTTSEGNEQFF

v_call: TRBV9
clone_size: .
d_call: TRBD1
j_call: TRBJ1-2
cdr3_length: 15
cdr3_nt: TGTGCCAGCAGCGTGCAAGGGGGCAGCGGCTATGGCTACACCTTC
cdr3_aa: CASSVQGGSGYGYTF

v_call: TRBV11-3
clone_size: few
d_call: .
j_call: TRBJ2-7
cdr3_length: 14
cdr3_nt: TGTGCCAGCACCCTGCTCGGGGAGGCCTACGAGCAGTACTTC
cdr3_aa: CASTLLGEAYEQYF

v_call: TRBV6-6
clone_size: .
d_call: .
j_call: TRBJ2-7
cdr3_length: 11
cdr3_nt: TGTGCCAGCGGGGGGTCCTACGAGCAGTACTTC
cdr3_aa: CASGGSYEQYF

v_call: TRBV19
clone_size: few
d_call: .
j_call: TRBJ1-5
cdr3_length: 13
cdr3_nt: TGTGCCAGTAGTCCGGATAGCAATCAGCCCCAGCATTTT
cdr3_aa: CASSPDSNQPQHF

v_call: TRBV7-6
clone_size: .
d_call: .
j_call: TRBJ1-5
cdr3_length: 14
cdr3_nt: TGTGCCAGCAGCCCGACAGCAAATTATCAGCCCCAGCATTTT
cdr3_aa: CASSPTANYQPQHF

v_call: TRBV27
clone_size: .
d_call: .
j_call: TRBJ2-7
cdr3_length: 13
cdr3_nt: TGTGCCAGCAGTTTATCCGGGTTCTACGAGCAGTACTTC
cdr3_aa: CASSLSGFYEQYF

v_call: TRBV4-2
clone_size: .
d_call: TRBD1
j_call: TRBJ1-2
cdr3_length: 14
cdr3_nt: TGTGCCAGCAGGGTAGACAGGGGTAACTATGGCTACACCTTC
cdr3_aa: CASRVDRGNYGYTF

v_call: TRBV6-4
clone_size: .
d_call: .
j_call: TRBJ2-6
cdr3_length: 14
cdr3_nt: TGTGCCAGTAGCGGAAGCTCTGGGGCCAACGTCCTGACTTTC
cdr3_aa: CASSGSSGANVLTF

v_call: TRBV6-6
clone_size: .
d_call: .
j_call: TRBJ2-7
cdr3_length: 16
cdr3_nt: TGTGCCAGCAGTCTGACAGACCGGGACTCTCCTAACGAGCAGTACTTC
cdr3_aa: CASSLTDRDSPNEQYF

v_call: TRBV7-9
clone_size: .
d_call: .
j_call: TRBJ2-1
cdr3_length: 13
cdr3_nt: TGTGCCAGCAGTCCTTGGGGGAGCCACGAGCAGTTCTTC
cdr3_aa: CASSPWGSHEQFF

v_call: TRBV29-1
clone_size: .
d_call: TRBD1
j_call: TRBJ2-1
cdr3_length: 20
cdr3_nt: TGCAGCGTTGGAAAGTACGGGCCGGGACAGGGGCAACTCTCCTACAATGAGCAGTTCTTC
cdr3_aa: CSVGKYGPGQGQLSYNEQFF

v_call: TRBV19
clone_size: .
d_call: .
j_call: TRBJ2-6
cdr3_length: 16
cdr3_nt: TGTGCCAGTAGTAGAGGCGATTTCTCTGGGGCCAACGTCCTGACTTTC
cdr3_aa: CASSRGDFSGANVLTF

v_call: TRBV15
clone_size: .
d_call: .
j_call: TRBJ2-7
cdr3_length: 15
cdr3_nt: TGTGCCACCAGCAGAGAGCAGGGAGCCGTCGACGAGCAGTACTTC
cdr3_aa: CATSREQGAVDEQYF

v_call: TRBV7-9
clone_size: .
d_call: .
j_call: TRBJ2-7
cdr3_length: 17
cdr3_nt: TGTGCCAGCAGCTTCCTCCCGACTAGTCCTTGGGACTACGAGCAGTACTTC
cdr3_aa: CASSFLPTSPWDYEQYF

v_call: TRBV5-1
clone_size: .
d_call: TRBD1
j_call: TRBJ1-4
cdr3_length: 16
cdr3_nt: TGCGCCAGCAGCCCACCGGGACAGGGGACTAATGAAAAACTGTTTTTT
cdr3_aa: CASSPPGQGTNEKLFF

v_call: TRBV11-3
clone_size: .
d_call: .
j_call: TRBJ1-2
cdr3_length: 13
cdr3_nt: TGTGCCAGCAGCTTAGAGACAGCGTATGGCTACACCTTC
cdr3_aa: CASSLETAYGYTF